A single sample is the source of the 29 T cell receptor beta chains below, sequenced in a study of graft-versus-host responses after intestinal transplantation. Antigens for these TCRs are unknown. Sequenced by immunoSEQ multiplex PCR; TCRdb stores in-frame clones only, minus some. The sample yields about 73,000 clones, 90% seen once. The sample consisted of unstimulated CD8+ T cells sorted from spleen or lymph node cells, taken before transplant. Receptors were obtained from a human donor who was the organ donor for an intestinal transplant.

CDR3 sequence: CASIDLDREGDQPQHF. As DNA, the CDR3 is TGTGCCAGCATAGACCTCGACAGGGAAGGGGATCAGCCCCAGCATTTT. This chain connects TRBV7-2 to TRBJ1-5; 7 bases are shared with TRBD1. Losses at the gene ends were 7 bases for V and 5 bases for J; bases not matched to a gene: 14. Germline V lookup: CDR1 SGHTA, CDR2 FQGNSA. The CDR3 length is 16 residues.

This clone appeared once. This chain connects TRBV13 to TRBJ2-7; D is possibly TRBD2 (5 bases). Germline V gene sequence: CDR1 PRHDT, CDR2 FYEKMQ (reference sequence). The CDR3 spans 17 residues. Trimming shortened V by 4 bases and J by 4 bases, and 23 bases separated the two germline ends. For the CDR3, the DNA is TGTGCCAGCAGCTCCTCCGGGGTTCCGGGGATGGCGTACGAGCAGTACGTC. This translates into CASSSSGVPGMAYEQYV.

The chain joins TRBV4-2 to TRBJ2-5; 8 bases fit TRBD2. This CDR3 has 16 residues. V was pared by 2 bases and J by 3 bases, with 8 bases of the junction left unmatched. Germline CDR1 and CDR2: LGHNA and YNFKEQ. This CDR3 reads CASSQKAGGLEETQYF. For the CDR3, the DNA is TGTGCCAGCAGCCAAAAGGCGGGGGGCCTCGAAGAGACCCAGTACTTC.

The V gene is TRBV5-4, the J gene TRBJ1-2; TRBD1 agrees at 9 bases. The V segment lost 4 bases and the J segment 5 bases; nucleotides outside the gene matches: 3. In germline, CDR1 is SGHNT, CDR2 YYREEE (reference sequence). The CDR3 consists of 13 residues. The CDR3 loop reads CASSTGTGYGYTF. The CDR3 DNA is TGTGCCAGCAGCACCGGGACAGGGTATGGCTACACCTTC.

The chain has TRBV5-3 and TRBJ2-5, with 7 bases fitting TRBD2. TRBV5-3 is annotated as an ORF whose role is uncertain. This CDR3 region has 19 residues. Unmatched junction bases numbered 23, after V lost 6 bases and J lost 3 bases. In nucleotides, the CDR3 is TGTGCCAGAAATCTAGTCGCAGCGGGAACCGGGACGGAGAAAGAGACCCAGTACTTC. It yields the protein CARNLVAAGTGTEKETQYF.

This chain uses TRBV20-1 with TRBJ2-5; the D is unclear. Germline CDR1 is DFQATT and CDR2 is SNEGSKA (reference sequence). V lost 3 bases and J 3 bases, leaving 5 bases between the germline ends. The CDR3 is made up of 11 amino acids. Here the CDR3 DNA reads TGCAGTGCTAGCCTCGAAGAGACCCAGTACTTC. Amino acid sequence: CSASLEETQYF.

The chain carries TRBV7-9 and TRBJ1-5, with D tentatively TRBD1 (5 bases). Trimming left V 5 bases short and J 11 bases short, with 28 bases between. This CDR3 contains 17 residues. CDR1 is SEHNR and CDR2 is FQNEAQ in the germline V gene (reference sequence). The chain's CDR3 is CASSPPGETYEDGAQHF. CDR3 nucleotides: TGTGCCAGCAGCCCTCCGGGGGAAACTTACGAAGATGGGGCCCAGCATTTT.

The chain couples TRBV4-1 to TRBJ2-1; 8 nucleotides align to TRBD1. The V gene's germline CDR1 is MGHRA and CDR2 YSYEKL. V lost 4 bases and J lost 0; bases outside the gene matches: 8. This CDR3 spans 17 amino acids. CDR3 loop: CASSRRTGRDSYNEQFF. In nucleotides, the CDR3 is TGCGCCAGCAGCCGGCGGACAGGGAGAGACTCCTACAATGAGCAGTTCTTC.

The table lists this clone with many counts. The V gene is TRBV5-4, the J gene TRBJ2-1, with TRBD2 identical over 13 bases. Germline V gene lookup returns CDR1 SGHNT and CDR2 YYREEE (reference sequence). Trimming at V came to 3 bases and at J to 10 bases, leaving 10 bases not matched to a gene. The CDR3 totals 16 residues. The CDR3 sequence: CASSSSGTSGALEQFF. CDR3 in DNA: TGTGCCAGCAGCTCCTCAGGGACTAGCGGGGCGTTGGAGCAGTTCTTC.

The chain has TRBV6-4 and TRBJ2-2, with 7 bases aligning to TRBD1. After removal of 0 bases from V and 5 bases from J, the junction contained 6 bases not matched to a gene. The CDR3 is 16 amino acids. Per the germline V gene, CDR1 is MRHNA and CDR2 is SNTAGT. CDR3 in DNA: TGTGCCAGCAGTGACTCCAGGGACAGCGAGACCGGGGAGCTGTTTTTT. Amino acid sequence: CASSDSRDSETGELFF.

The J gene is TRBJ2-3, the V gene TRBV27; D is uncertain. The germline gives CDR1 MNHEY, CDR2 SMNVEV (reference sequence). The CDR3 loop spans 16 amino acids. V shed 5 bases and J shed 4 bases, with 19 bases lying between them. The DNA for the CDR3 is TGTGCCAGCAGTGCAATATCCCCCTACCTCTCAGATACGCAGTATTTT. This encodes CASSAISPYLSDTQYF.

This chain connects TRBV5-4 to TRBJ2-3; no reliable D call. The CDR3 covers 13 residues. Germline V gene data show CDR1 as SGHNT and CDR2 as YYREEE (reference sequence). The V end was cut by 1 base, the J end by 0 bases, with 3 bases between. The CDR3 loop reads CASSLYSTDTQYF. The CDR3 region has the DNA TGTGCCAGCAGCTTGTATAGCACAGATACGCAGTATTTT.

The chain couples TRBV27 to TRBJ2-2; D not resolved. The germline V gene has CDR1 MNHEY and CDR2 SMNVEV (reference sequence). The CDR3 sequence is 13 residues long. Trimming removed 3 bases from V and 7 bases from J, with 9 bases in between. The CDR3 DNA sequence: TGTGCCAGCAGTTTGGGCAAGAACGGGGAGCTGTTTTTT. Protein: CASSLGKNGELFF.

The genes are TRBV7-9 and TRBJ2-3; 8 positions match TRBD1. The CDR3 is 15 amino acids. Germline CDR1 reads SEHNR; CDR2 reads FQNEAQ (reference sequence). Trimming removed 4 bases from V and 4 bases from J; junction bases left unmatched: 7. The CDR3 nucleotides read TGTGCCAGCAGCTCAGGACAGGGCATCGCAGATACGCAGTATTTT. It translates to CASSSGQGIADTQYF.

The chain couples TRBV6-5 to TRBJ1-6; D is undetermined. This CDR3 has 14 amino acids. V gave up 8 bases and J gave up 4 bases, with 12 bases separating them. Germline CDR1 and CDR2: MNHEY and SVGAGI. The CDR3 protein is CASGRWEYNSPLHF. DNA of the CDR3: TGTGCCAGCGGCCGATGGGAGTATAATTCACCCCTCCACTTT.

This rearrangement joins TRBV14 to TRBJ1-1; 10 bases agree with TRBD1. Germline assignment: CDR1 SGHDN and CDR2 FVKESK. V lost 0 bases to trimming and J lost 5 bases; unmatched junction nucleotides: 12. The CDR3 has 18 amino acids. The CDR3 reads CASSQDLRRTGGETEAFF. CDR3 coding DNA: TGTGCCAGCAGCCAAGATCTTCGGAGGACAGGGGGAGAGACTGAAGCTTTCTTT.

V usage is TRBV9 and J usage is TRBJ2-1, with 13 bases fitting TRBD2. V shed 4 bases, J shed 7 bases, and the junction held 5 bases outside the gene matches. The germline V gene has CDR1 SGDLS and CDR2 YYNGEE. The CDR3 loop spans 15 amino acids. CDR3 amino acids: CASSQWTSGGNEQFF. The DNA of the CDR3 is TGTGCCAGCAGCCAATGGACTAGCGGGGGTAATGAGCAGTTCTTC. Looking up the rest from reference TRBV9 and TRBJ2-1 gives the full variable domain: DSGVTQTPKHLITATGQRVTLRCSPRSGDLSVYWYQQSLDQGLQFLIQYYNGEERAKGNILERFSAQQFPDLHSELNLSSLELGDSALYFCASSQWTSGGNEQFFGPGTRLTVL.

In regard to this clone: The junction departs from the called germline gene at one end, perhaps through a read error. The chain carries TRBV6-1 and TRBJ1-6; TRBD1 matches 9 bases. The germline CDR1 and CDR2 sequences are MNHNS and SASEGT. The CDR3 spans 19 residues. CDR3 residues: CASSKAGDRVISYNSPLHF. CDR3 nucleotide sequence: TGTGCCAGCAGTAAAGCAGGGGACAGGGTGATCTCCTATAATTCACCCCTCCACTTT.

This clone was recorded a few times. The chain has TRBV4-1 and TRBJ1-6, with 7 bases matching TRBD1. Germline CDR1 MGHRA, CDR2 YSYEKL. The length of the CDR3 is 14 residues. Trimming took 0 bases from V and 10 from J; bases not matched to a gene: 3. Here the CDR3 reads CASSQDQGGSPLHF. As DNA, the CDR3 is TGCGCCAGCAGCCAAGATCAGGGGGGATCACCCCTCCACTTT.

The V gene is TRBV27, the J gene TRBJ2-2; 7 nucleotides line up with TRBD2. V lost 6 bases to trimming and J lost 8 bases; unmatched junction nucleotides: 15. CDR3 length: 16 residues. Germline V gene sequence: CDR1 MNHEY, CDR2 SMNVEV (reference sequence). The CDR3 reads CASRQLRDYLLGELFF. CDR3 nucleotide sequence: TGTGCCAGCAGGCAACTCCGGGACTACCTATTGGGGGAGCTGTTTTTT.

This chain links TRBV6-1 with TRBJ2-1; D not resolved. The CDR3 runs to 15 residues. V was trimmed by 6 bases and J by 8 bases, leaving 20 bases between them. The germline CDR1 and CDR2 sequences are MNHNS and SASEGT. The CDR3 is CASSPLLARSDEQFF. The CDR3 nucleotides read TGTGCCAGCAGCCCGTTGCTGGCTCGCAGCGATGAGCAGTTCTTC.

CDR3 residues: CASSSQGPNTEAFF. The CDR3 DNA sequence: TGTGCCAGCAGCTCACAGGGTCCCAACACTGAAGCTTTCTTT. This rearrangement joins TRBV7-9 to TRBJ1-1; D is perhaps TRBD1 (6 bases). This CDR3 region has 14 residues. Germline CDR1 is SEHNR and CDR2 is FQNEAQ (reference sequence). Trimming left V 4 bases short and J 2 bases short, with 11 bases between.

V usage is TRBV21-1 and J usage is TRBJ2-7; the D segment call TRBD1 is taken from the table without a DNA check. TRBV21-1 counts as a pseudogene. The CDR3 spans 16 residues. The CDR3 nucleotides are TGTGCCAGCAGCAAAGTGTGGGACAGGGCCTACTACGAGCAGTACGTC. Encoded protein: CASSKVWDRAYYEQYV.

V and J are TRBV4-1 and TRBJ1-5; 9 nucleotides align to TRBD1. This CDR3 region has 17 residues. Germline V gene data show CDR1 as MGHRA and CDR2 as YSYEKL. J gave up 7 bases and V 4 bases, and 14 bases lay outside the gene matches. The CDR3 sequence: CASSPTGGYNRIQPQHF. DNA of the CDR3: TGCGCCAGCAGCCCGACAGGGGGATATAATCGTATCCAGCCCCAGCATTTT.

In DNA form, the CDR3 reads TGTGCCAGCAGCTTTCCGTCAGATACGCAGTATTTT. Protein product: CASSFPSDTQYF. The rearrangement joins TRBV7-9 to TRBJ2-3; D remains ambiguous. This CDR3 is built from 12 residues. Germline V gene lookup returns CDR1 SEHNR and CDR2 FQNEAQ (reference sequence). Trimming left V 3 bases short and J 4 bases short, with 5 bases between.

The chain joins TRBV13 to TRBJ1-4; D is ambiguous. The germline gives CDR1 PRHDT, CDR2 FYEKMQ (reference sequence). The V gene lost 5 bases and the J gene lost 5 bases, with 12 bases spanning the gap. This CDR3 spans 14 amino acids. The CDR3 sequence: CASSPAAANEKLFF. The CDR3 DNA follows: TGTGCCAGCAGCCCCGCCGCGGCGAATGAAAAACTGTTTTTT.

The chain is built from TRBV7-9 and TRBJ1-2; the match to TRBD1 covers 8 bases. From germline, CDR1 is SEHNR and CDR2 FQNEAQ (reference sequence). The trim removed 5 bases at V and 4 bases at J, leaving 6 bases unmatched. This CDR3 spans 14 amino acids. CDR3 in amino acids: CASSVDRVGYGYTF. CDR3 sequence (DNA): TGTGCCAGCAGCGTGGACAGGGTTGGCTATGGCTACACCTTC.

CDR3 sequence: CATHGQGGFEQYV. The CDR3, as DNA: TGTGCCACCCACGGACAGGGAGGGTTTGAGCAGTACGTC. The chain joins TRBV10-3 to TRBJ2-7; a possible D gene is TRBD1 (8 bases). The CDR3 extends over 13 amino acids. With 10 bases removed from V and 7 bases from J, the gap between germline ends came to 20 bases. Germline values: CDR1 ENHRY, CDR2 SYGVKD.

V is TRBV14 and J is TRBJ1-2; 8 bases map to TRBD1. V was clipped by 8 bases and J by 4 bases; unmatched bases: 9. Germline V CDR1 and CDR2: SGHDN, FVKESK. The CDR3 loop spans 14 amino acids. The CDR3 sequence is CASRDRGRAYGYTF. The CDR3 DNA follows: TGTGCCAGCCGCGACAGGGGCCGCGCCTATGGCTACACCTTC. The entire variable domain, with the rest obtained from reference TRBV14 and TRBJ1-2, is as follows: EAGVTQFPSHSVIEKGQTVTLRCDPISGHDNLYWYRRVMGKEIKFLLHFVKESKQDESGMPNNRFLAERTGGTYSTLKVQPAELEDSGVYFCASRDRGRAYGYTFGSGTRLTVV.